The 22 T cell receptor beta chains in this list originate from one sample, sequenced in a study of post-analysis software for immune sequencing data. Whole-study results and caveats: TRBV5-6, TRBV5-1 and TRBV20-1 were among about 5 TRBV segments more frequent in patients than controls.

What these receptors recognize is not known. Unique molecular identifiers were present in the TCR beta cDNA libraries. One entry per CDR3 protein results from TCRdb running MiXCR on the PCR reads. Of fewer than 850,000 distinct CDR3 sequences listed, roughly 27% were seen once; the top ten hold 0.55% to 0.65%. The sequenced material came from blood. The receptors shown here come from a girl aged 10-17 years with multiple sclerosis.

This clonotype was recorded a few times. This rearrangement joins TRBV29-1 to TRBJ1-1, with D perhaps TRBD1 (6 bases). Germline V gene data show CDR1 as SQVTM and CDR2 as ANQGSEA. The ends were cut back, 6 bases at V and 0 bases at J, with 29 bases in the middle. The CDR3 is 19 amino acids. CDR3 loop: CSVQYISLVRGGLNTEAFF. The CDR3 bases are TGCAGCGTCCAATATATCTCACTCGTACGGGGGGGCCTGAACACTGAAGCTTTCTTT.

V and J are TRBV12-3 or TRBV12-4 and TRBJ2-7, with 8 bases aligning to TRBD1. CDR3 length equals 15 residues. The ends lost 4 bases at V and 0 bases at J; junction bases unmatched: 5. This CDR3 is CASSSHGTGSYEQYF. DNA for the CDR3: TGTGCCAGCAGTTCACACGGGACAGGCTCCTACGAGCAGTACTTC.

This clonotype occurred a few times. The chain links TRBV7-8 to TRBJ2-1; D unclear. CDR1 is SGHVS, CDR2 FQNEAQ, per germline. The germline V and J ends were trimmed by 0 bases and 6 bases, with 6 bases remaining between them. This CDR3 contains 13 residues. The CDR3: CASSLAYVNEQFF. CDR3 nucleotides: TGTGCCAGCAGCTTAGCGTACGTCAATGAGCAGTTCTTC.

The chain combines TRBV7-2 with TRBJ2-7, with 8 bases aligning to TRBD2. Germline V gene data show CDR1 as SGHTA and CDR2 as FQGNSA. V shed 2 bases and J 2 bases; nucleotides not matched to a gene: 5. The CDR3 contains 15 residues. CDR3 bases: TGTGCCAGCAGCTTACAGCGGGGGCGACCCTACGAGCAGTACTTC. This sequence encodes CASSLQRGRPYEQYF.

This clonotype was picked up a small number of times. The chain couples TRBV7-2 to TRBJ2-7; 9 nucleotides agree with TRBD2. The CDR3 consists of 15 residues. With 5 bases clipped from V and 0 bases from J, the junction kept 5 bases outside the gene matches. The V gene's germline CDR1 is SGHTA and CDR2 FQGNSA. The CDR3 DNA follows: TGTGCCAGCAGCGCTAGCGGGACCGCCTCCTACGAGCAGTACTTC. It is translated as CASSASGTASYEQYF.

The J gene is TRBJ2-3, the V gene TRBV5-1, with D perhaps matching TRBD1 or TRBD2 (5 bases each). This CDR3 has 15 residues. CDR1 and CDR2 from the germline V gene are SGHRS and YFSETQ. V gave up 6 bases and J gave up 6 bases, with 20 bases separating them. This CDR3 reads CASTPGDGAGDTQYF. The CDR3 nucleotides read TGCGCCAGCACCCCCGGAGACGGGGCCGGGGATACGCAGTATTTT.

This clonotype appeared many times. V gene TRBV7-2 combines with J gene TRBJ2-1; the match to TRBD2 covers 9 bases. Germline-derived CDR1 and CDR2 are SGHTA and FQGNSA. This CDR3 is 15 amino acids long. With 0 bases clipped from V and 10 bases from J, the junction kept 7 bases outside the gene matches. The CDR3 loop reads CASSLASSGVGEQFF. CDR3 in DNA: TGTGCCAGCAGCTTAGCGTCTAGCGGGGTGGGGGAGCAGTTCTTC.

This clonotype turned up a few times. The chain combines TRBV6-2 or TRBV6-3 with TRBJ2-1, with 9 bases lining up with TRBD2. Trimming at V came to 2 bases and at J to 5 bases, leaving 7 bases not matched to a gene. CDR3 length: 16 residues. Germline CDR1 reads MNHEY; CDR2 reads SVGEGT. The CDR3 sequence: CASSYRGSGGHNEQFF. CDR3 sequence (DNA): TGTGCCAGCAGTTACAGGGGTAGCGGGGGACACAATGAGCAGTTCTTC.

There are a few counts of this clonotype. V and J are TRBV2 and TRBJ2-1; 12 nucleotides match TRBD2. Germline values: CDR1 SNHLY, CDR2 FYNNEI. The CDR3 is made up of 15 amino acids. V dropped 5 bases and J dropped 6; count of bases not matched to a gene: 5. The CDR3 reads CASSFLAGGPNEQFF. CDR3 bases: TGTGCCAGCAGTTTCCTAGCGGGGGGGCCCAATGAGCAGTTCTTC.

Note on this clonotype: Sequence at one end of the junction differs from germline and may be a read error. V is TRBV7-9 and J is TRBJ1-2, with 9 bases fitting TRBD1. CDR3 length: 14 amino acids. Germline V CDR1 and CDR2: SEHNR, FQNEAQ (reference sequence). CDR3 coding DNA: TGCGCAGTGCTTCGGGGACAGGGCTCCTATGGCTACACCTTC. It is translated as CAVLRGQGSYGYTF.

Comment on this clonotype: Just one base apart from a much larger clone, this may be a read error. This chain uses TRBV5-6 with TRBJ2-5; weak D call: TRBD1 (6 bases). The length of the CDR3 is 16 residues. Germline V gene sequence: CDR1 SGHDT, CDR2 YYEEEE. V dropped 6 bases and J dropped 11 bases, with 29 bases sitting between them. Written as DNA, the CDR3 is TGTGCCAGCACATCTATAAAGGGTGTCAGGGGCAATGAGCAGTACTTC. It codes for CASTSIKGVRGNEQYF.

This clonotype was recorded at least ten times. The CDR3, as DNA: TGCAGCGTTGGGTTTGTGGAGACCCAGTACTTC. This encodes CSVGFVETQYF. The rearrangement joins TRBV29-1 to TRBJ2-5; D gene unclear. The CDR3 spans 11 residues. Trimming removed 4 bases from V and 5 bases from J, with 8 bases in between. The germline CDR1 and CDR2 sequences are SQVTM and ANQGSEA.

CDR3 DNA sequence: TGCAGTGCCAAGCGGGATGGTTACAATGAGCAGTTCTTC. Protein product: CSAKRDGYNEQFF. V is TRBV20-1 and J is TRBJ2-1, with 7 bases lining up with TRBD2. The CDR3 runs to 13 residues. Germline values: CDR1 DFQATT, CDR2 SNEGSKA (reference sequence). The V gene end was trimmed by 6 bases and the J gene end by 4 bases; junction bases not matched to a gene: 6.

In DNA form, the CDR3 reads TGCAGTGCGCACGGTGCCAGAGAGCAGTTCTTC. Translating it yields CSAHGAREQFF. The chain links TRBV20-1 to TRBJ2-1; D is undetermined. The CDR3 consists of 11 residues. Trimming pared 6 bases from V and 10 bases from J, leaving 13 bases between. CDR1 is DFQATT, CDR2 SNEGSKA, per germline (reference sequence).

This clonotype was seen only a few times. The rearrangement joins TRBV21-1 to TRBJ2-3. TRBV21-1 is annotated as a pseudogene. This CDR3 is 15 amino acids long. The CDR3 nucleotides are TGTGCCAGCAGCGAAAGGGAGAGAGGTACAGATACGCAGTATTTT. It encodes CASSERERGTDTQYF.

The chain couples TRBV20-1 to TRBJ1-2; 7 nucleotides line up with TRBD1. The germline V gene encodes CDR1 DFQATT and CDR2 SNEGSKA (reference sequence). The CDR3 contains 14 residues. V shed 6 bases, J shed 5 bases, and the junction held 12 bases outside the gene matches. Written as DNA, the CDR3 is TGCAGTGCACGGTTTAACAGGGGAATGTATGGCTACACCTTC. It yields the protein CSARFNRGMYGYTF.

This clonotype was observed many times. The genes are TRBV28 and TRBJ1-2, with unresolved D. The V end was cut by 10 bases, the J end by 0 bases, with 12 bases between. Looked up from germline, CDR1 is MDHEN and CDR2 is SYDVKM. The CDR3 contains 13 residues. CDR3 region: CATPGGSNYGYTF. The DNA for the CDR3 is TGTGCCACCCCGGGAGGGTCTAACTATGGCTACACCTTC.

The chain joins TRBV20-1 to TRBJ2-6; no definite D call. Trimming removed 1 base at V and 3 bases at J, with 7 bases between. Per the germline V gene, CDR1 is DFQATT and CDR2 is SNEGSKA (reference sequence). This CDR3 is 14 amino acids long. The DNA for the CDR3 is TGCAGTGCTAGAGCCAGCTTTGGGGCCAACGTCCTGACTTTC. This translates into CSARASFGANVLTF.

J is TRBJ2-1 and V is TRBV28, with D maybe TRBD1 (6 bases). The V end was cut by 2 bases, the J end by 7 bases, with 12 bases between. The germline CDR1 and CDR2 sequences are MDHEN and SYDVKM. The CDR3 loop spans 14 amino acids. The CDR3 protein is CASSLTTGWNEQFF. CDR3 in DNA: TGTGCCAGCAGTTTAACGACAGGTTGGAATGAGCAGTTCTTC.

CDR3 in amino acids: CASGGQGTEQFF. The DNA of the CDR3 is TGTGCCAGCGGCGGTCAAGGGACTGAGCAGTTCTTC. V is TRBV13 and J is TRBJ2-1; D possibly matches TRBD1 or TRBD2 (5 bases each). V was shortened by 8 bases and J by 9 bases, with 14 bases between the two germline ends. This CDR3 contains 12 residues. Germline V gene lookup returns CDR1 PRHDT and CDR2 FYEKMQ (reference sequence).

The chain is built from TRBV20-1 and TRBJ1-5; weak D call: TRBD1 (5 bases). This CDR3 contains 16 residues. Germline V gene data show CDR1 as DFQATT and CDR2 as SNEGSKA (reference sequence). V lost 0 bases to trimming and J lost 3 bases, with 15 bases between them. The CDR3 region has the DNA TGCAGTGCTAGAGATTGGGGGGGGTTGAACAATCAGCCCCAGCATTTT. This translates into CSARDWGGLNNQPQHF.

The chain is built from TRBV5-1 and TRBJ2-7, with D maybe TRBD2 (5 bases). From germline, CDR1 is SGHRS and CDR2 YFSETQ. The CDR3 length is 16 residues. The V end was cut by 0 bases, the J end by 3 bases, with 16 bases between. CDR3 amino acids: CASSLGRTPENYEQYF. The CDR3 nucleotides read TGCGCCAGCAGCTTGGGTCGGACTCCAGAGAACTACGAGCAGTACTTC.